This T cell receptor beta chain originates from a study of blood T cell repertoires in COVID-19. Study summary: T cells, B-cell-depleted T cells, or PBMCs supplied cDNA or gDNA.

TCRdb keeps only in-frame clones here, not all; method: immunoSEQ multiplex PCR. The sample has around 260,000 clones, 90% to 95% seen once. Germline V gene lookup returns CDR1 MDHEN and CDR2 SYDVKM. V shed 1 base and J shed 8 bases, with 17 bases lying between them. The CDR3 has 15 amino acids. The sample was peripheral blood. This sequence joins TRBV28 and TRBJ1-2; maybe TRBD1 (6 bases). The TCR sequence derives from a woman younger than 45 with COVID-19, enrolled during active disease. The CDR3 nucleotides read TGTGCCAGCAGTTTATCTCGGGGAGGGGGGAGAGGCTACACCTTC. Its translation is CASSLSRGGGRGYTF.